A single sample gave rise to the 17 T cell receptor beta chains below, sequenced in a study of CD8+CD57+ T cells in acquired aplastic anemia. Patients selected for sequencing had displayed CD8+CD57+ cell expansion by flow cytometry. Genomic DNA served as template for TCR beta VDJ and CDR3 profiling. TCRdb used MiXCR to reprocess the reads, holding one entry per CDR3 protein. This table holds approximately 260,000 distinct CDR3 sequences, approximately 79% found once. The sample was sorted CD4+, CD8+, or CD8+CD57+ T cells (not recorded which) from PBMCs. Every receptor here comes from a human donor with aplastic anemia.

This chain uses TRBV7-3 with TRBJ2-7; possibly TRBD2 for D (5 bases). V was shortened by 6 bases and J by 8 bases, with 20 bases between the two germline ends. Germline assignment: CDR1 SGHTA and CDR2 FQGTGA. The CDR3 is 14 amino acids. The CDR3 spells CASSLAGGSDKQYF. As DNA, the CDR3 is TGTGCCAGCAGTTTAGCCGGAGGCTCCGATAAGCAGTACTTC.

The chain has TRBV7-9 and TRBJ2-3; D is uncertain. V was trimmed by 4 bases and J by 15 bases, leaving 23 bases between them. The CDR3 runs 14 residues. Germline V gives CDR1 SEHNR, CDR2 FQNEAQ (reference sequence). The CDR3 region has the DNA TGTGCCAGCAGCTCAGCAGGAGCGCAGGATTTTGACTATTTT. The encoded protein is CASSSAGAQDFDYF.

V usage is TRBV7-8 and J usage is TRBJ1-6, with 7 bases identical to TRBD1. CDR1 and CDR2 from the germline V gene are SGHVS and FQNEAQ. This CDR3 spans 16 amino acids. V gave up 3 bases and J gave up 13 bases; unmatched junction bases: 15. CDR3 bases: TGTGCCAGCAGCTTTCATCCAGACGGGACAGCTCTTCCCCTCCACTTT. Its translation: CASSFHPDGTALPLHF.

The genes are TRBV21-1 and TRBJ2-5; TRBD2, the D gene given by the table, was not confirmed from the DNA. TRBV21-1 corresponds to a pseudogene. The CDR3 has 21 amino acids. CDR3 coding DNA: TGTGCCAGCAGCACCCCCCCGGTACTAGCGGGGGGAGTTTCGCCTAAAGAGACCCAGTACTTC. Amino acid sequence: CASSTPPVLAGGVSPKETQYF.

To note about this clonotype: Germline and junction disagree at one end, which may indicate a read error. As DNA, the CDR3 is TGCCCCAGCGGACACAGCGATTCTAACTATGGCTACACCTTC. Translating gives CPSGHSDSNYGYTF. The chain uses TRBV10-1 and TRBJ1-2; D may be TRBD1 (5 bases). Germline V gene data show CDR1 as WNHNN and CDR2 as SYGVQD (reference sequence). CDR3 size: 14 residues.

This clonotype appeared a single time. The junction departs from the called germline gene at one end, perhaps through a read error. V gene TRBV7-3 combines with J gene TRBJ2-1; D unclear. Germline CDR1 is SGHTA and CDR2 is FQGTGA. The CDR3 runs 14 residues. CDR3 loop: CASSGPGHCVEHLF. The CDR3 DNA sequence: TGTGCCAGCAGCGGACCAGGCCACTGCGTTGAACACTTATTC.

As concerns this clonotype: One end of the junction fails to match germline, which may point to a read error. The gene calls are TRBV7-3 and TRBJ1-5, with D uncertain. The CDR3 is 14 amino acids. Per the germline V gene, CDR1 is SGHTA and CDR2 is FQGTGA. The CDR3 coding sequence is TGTGCCAGCAGTGTAACGTACAGCAATCAGCACCAGCATTTT. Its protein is CASSVTYSNQHQHF. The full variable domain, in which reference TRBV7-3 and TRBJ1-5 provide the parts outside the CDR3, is GAGVSQTPSNKVTEKGKYVELRCDPISGHTALYWYRQSLGQGPEFLIYFQGTGAADDSGLPNDRFFAVRPEGSVSTLKIQRTERGDSAVYLCASSVTYSNQHQHFGDGTRLSIL.

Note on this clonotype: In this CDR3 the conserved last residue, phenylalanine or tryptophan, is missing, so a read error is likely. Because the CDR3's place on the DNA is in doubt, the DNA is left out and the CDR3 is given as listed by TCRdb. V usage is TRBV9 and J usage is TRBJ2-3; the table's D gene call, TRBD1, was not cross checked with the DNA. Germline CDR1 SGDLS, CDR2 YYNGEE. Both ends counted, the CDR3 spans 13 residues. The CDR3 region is CASGGGGTVTHFC.

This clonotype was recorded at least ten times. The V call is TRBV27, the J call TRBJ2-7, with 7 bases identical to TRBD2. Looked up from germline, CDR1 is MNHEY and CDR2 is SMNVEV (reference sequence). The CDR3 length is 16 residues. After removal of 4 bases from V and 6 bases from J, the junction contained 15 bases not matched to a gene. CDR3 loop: CASSSPIRAGVREQYF. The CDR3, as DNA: TGTGCCAGCAGTTCCCCAATTAGGGCGGGGGTCCGCGAGCAGTACTTC.

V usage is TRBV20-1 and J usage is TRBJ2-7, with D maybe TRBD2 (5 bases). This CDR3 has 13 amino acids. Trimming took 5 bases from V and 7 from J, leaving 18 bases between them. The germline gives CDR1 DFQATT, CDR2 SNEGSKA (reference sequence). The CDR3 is CSADIGVHVEQYV. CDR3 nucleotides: TGCAGTGCTGACATCGGGGTACACGTTGAGCAGTACGTC.

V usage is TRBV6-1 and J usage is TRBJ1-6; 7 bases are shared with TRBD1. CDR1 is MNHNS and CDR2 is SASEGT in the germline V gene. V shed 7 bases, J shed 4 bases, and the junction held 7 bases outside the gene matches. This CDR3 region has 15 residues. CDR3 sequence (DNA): TGTGCCAGCAAGGCCGGGACAGTGTATAATTCACCCCTCCACTTT. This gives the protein CASKAGTVYNSPLHF.

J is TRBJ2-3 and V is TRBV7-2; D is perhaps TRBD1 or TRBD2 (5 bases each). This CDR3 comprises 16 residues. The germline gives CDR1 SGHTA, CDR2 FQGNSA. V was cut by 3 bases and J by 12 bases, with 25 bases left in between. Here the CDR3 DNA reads TGTGCCAGCAGCTTGGAGAGGGACGGGCGCGTAGATGCCCAGTATTTT. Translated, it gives CASSLERDGRVDAQYF.

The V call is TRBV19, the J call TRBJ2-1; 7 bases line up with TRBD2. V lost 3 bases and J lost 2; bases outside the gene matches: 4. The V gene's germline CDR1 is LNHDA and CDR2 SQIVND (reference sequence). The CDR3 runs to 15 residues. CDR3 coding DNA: TGTGCCAGTAGTATGTCTAGCGGTGCCTACAATGAGCAGTTCTTC. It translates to CASSMSSGAYNEQFF.

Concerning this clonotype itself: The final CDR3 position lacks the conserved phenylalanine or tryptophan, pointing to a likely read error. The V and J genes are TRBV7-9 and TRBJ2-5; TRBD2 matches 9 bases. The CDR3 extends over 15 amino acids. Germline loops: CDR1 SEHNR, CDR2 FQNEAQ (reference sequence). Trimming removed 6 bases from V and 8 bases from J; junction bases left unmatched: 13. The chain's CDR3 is CASSFSGGWGDTQYS. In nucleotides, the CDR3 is TGTGCCAGCAGTTTTAGCGGGGGTTGGGGAGACACCCAGTACTCC.

CDR3 amino acids: CASSSASGFEETQYF. DNA of the CDR3: TGTGCCAGCAGCTCGGCCTCGGGGTTTGAAGAGACCCAGTACTTC. The chain carries TRBV11-1 and TRBJ2-5; D is possibly TRBD2 (5 bases). With 4 bases removed from V and 3 bases from J, the gap between germline ends came to 15 bases. Germline V lookup: CDR1 SGHAT, CDR2 FQDESV (reference sequence). The CDR3 contains 15 residues.

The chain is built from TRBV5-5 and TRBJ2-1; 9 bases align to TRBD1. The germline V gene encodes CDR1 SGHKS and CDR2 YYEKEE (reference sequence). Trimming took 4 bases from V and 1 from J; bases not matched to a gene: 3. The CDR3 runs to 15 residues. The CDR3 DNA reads TGTGCCAGCAGCATGGACAGGGGATCCTACAATGAGCAGTTCTTC. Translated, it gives CASSMDRGSYNEQFF.

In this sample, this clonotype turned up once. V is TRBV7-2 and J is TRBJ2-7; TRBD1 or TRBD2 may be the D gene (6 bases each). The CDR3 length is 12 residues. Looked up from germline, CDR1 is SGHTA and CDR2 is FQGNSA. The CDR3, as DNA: TGTGCGCGGGACCCCACAGGGCTCGAGCAGTACTTC. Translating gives CARDPTGLEQYF.